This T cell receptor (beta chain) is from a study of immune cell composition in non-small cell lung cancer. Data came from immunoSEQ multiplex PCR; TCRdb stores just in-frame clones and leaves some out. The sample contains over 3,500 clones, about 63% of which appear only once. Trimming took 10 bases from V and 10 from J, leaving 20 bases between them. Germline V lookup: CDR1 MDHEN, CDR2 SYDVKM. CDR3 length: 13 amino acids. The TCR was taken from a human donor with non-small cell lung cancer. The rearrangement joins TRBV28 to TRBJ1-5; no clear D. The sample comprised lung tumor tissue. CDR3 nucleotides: TGTGCCACGATACGGCAGGTGGGTTCCCCCCAGCATTTT. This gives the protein CATIRQVGSPQHF.